This entry lists 20 T cell receptor beta chains sequenced from one sample in a study of blood T cells in healthy people across ages. The authors ran a second PCR of 7 to 11 cycles using a sample-barcoded 5' primer and a J-beta primer mix. TCRdb passed the 5' RACE reads through MiXCR, listing each CDR3 protein once. Of about 1,400,000 distinct CDR3 sequences in the sample, 42% were seen once. The source material was blood. The receptors come from a woman under 30 in good health.

This clonotype has only a few counts. The rearrangement links TRBV6-1 to TRBJ2-7; 9 bases agree with TRBD2. Trimming took 0 bases from V and 0 from J; bases not matched to a gene: 0. Germline V gene data show CDR1 as MNHNS and CDR2 as SASEGT. This CDR3 comprises 15 residues. Here the CDR3 DNA reads TGTGCCAGCAGTGAAGCTAGCGGGGGCTCCTACGAGCAGTACTTC. Protein: CASSEASGGSYEQYF.

The chain combines TRBV5-1 with TRBJ2-1; D not certain. This CDR3 comprises 17 residues. From germline, CDR1 is SGHRS and CDR2 YFSETQ. With 2 bases removed from V and 0 bases from J, the gap between germline ends came to 15 bases. In DNA form, the CDR3 reads TGCGCCAGCAGCTTATTCTTAACCCTTACCTCCTACAATGAGCAGTTCTTC. Translating it yields CASSLFLTLTSYNEQFF.

This chain connects TRBV28 to TRBJ2-7; perhaps D is TRBD1 or TRBD2 (7 bases each). V was cut by 3 bases and J by 7 bases, with 16 bases left in between. Germline CDR1 is MDHEN and CDR2 is SYDVKM. This CDR3 is built from 14 residues. CDR3 loop: CASSLPQGEGEQYF. The CDR3 nucleotides are TGTGCCAGCAGTTTGCCCCAGGGGGAGGGGGAGCAGTACTTC.

In this sample, this clonotype turned up once. V and J are TRBV7-9 and TRBJ1-4, with a possible D match to TRBD1 (6 bases). Per the germline V gene, CDR1 is SEHNR and CDR2 is FQNEAQ (reference sequence). CDR3 length: 15 residues. V was cut by 1 base and J by 8 bases, with 14 bases left in between. The CDR3 loop reads CASSLVTGTTEKLFF. The CDR3 DNA is TGTGCCAGCAGCTTAGTAACCGGGACAACCGAAAAACTGTTTTTT.

The rearrangement links TRBV20-1 to TRBJ2-7, with 11 bases fitting TRBD1. Germline trimming cut 8 bases from V and 2 bases from J; bases unmatched to any gene: 8. Germline CDR1 reads DFQATT; CDR2 reads SNEGSKA (reference sequence). The CDR3 extends over 14 amino acids. The CDR3 DNA reads as TGCAGTTCCTGGGGACAGGGGGGGACCTACGAGCAGTACTTC. Translating it yields CSSWGQGGTYEQYF.

This chain uses TRBV21-1 with TRBJ2-1. TRBV21-1 is marked as a pseudogene. This CDR3 has 15 amino acids. CDR3 sequence: CASSKDTISCNEQFF. The CDR3 nucleotides read TGTGCCAGCAGCAAAGACACCATCTCCTGCAATGAGCAGTTCTTC.

This clonotype was found a few times. The CDR3 nucleotides are TGCGCCAGCAGCTTGTTCGGGACAGGGTTTTACGAGCAGTACTTC. The encoded protein is CASSLFGTGFYEQYF. The chain joins TRBV5-1 to TRBJ2-7; 9 bases match TRBD1. The CDR3 runs 15 residues. V shed 1 base, J shed 4 bases, and the junction held 6 bases outside the gene matches. The germline CDR1 and CDR2 sequences are SGHRS and YFSETQ.

V is TRBV25-1 and J is TRBJ1-2; D perhaps matches TRBD1 (5 bases). Between the trimmed V and J ends, which lost 2 bases and 4 bases, there was a span of 26 bases. The germline gives CDR1 MGHDK, CDR2 SYGVNS. This CDR3 has 19 amino acids. This CDR3 is CASSETAYVLTTGGYGYTF. The CDR3 DNA sequence: TGTGCCAGCAGTGAAACCGCCTACGTCCTCACAACCGGGGGCTATGGCTACACCTTC.

The chain has TRBV6-4 and TRBJ2-1, with TRBD2 identical over 9 bases. Germline CDR1 reads MRHNA; CDR2 reads SNTAGT. CDR3 length: 15 amino acids. V was clipped by 2 bases and J by 7 bases; unmatched bases: 6. CDR3 sequence: CASSDGAGGPNEQFF. CDR3 coding DNA: TGTGCCAGCAGTGACGGGGCGGGGGGGCCTAATGAGCAGTTCTTC.

This sequence joins TRBV4-2 and TRBJ2-6, with a weak D call TRBD2 (7 bases). The CDR3 length is 16 residues. Germline V gene lookup returns CDR1 LGHNA and CDR2 YNFKEQ. Trimming stripped 0 bases from V and 2 bases from J, with 8 bases between. The CDR3 here is CASSQEGGAGANVLTF. The CDR3 region has the DNA TGTGCCAGCAGCCAAGAAGGGGGGGCTGGGGCCAACGTCCTGACTTTC.

This clonotype was observed a handful of times. This chain joins TRBV6-5 and TRBJ2-3; 10 bases agree with TRBD2. Germline-derived CDR1 and CDR2 are MNHEY and SVGAGI. The trim removed 0 bases at V and 4 bases at J, leaving 4 bases unmatched. The CDR3 is 16 amino acids. Here the CDR3 reads CASSYSILAGADTQYF. CDR3 nucleotide sequence: TGTGCCAGCAGTTACTCGATTCTAGCGGGAGCAGATACGCAGTATTTT.

The V and J genes are TRBV4-1 and TRBJ2-2; TRBD1 matches at 9 bases. The CDR3 is 16 amino acids. J was trimmed by 1 base and V by 3 bases; bases with no gene match: 3. CDR1 and CDR2 from the germline V gene are MGHRA and YSYEKL. This CDR3 is CASSHGTGLNTGELFF. CDR3 bases: TGCGCCAGCAGCCACGGGACAGGGCTGAACACCGGGGAGCTGTTTTTT.

The rearrangement links TRBV6-7 to TRBJ1-2; maybe TRBD1 (5 bases). TRBV6-7 is noted as an ORF with a role that remains uncertain. The CDR3 spans 15 residues. V was pared by 6 bases and J by 4 bases, with 18 bases between. The CDR3 DNA reads TGTGCCAGCAGCTCGGGGGGGGACCCTAGCTATGGCTACACCTTC. Its protein product is CASSSGGDPSYGYTF.

This chain uses TRBV5-1 with TRBJ2-3, with D hard to call. CDR1 and CDR2 (germline): SGHRS, YFSETQ. CDR3 length: 14 residues. V was cut by 5 bases and J by 2 bases, with 12 bases left in between. Here the CDR3 reads CASRIVGFTDTQYF. CDR3 bases: TGCGCCAGCAGGATAGTTGGGTTCACAGATACGCAGTATTTT.

The chain combines TRBV9 with TRBJ1-6; unclear D gene. Between the trimmed V and J ends, which lost 7 bases and 0 bases, there was a span of 14 bases. Germline lookup yields CDR1 SGDLS and CDR2 YYNGEE. The CDR3 is 16 amino acids. CDR3 DNA: TGTGCCAGCGGCCAAAACAGCCTCTCCTATAATTCACCCCTCCACTTT. This codes for CASGQNSLSYNSPLHF. The variable domain in full, completed from reference TRBV9 and TRBJ1-6, reads DSGVTQTPKHLITATGQRVTLRCSPRSGDLSVYWYQQSLDQGLQFLIQYYNGEERAKGNILERFSAQQFPDLHSELNLSSLELGDSALYFCASGQNSLSYNSPLHFGNGTRLTVT.

This clonotype was detected once. The chain joins TRBV7-2 to TRBJ1-1, with 9 bases fitting TRBD1. The CDR3 runs 15 residues. The germline V gene encodes CDR1 SGHTA and CDR2 FQGNSA. The V and J ends lost 8 bases and 1 base, in that order; junction bases with no gene match: 8. As DNA, the CDR3 is TGTGCCAGCGGACCCCCGACAGGGGGGAACACTGAAGCTTTCTTT. Its protein product is CASGPPTGGNTEAFF.

This clonotype was observed a few times. V usage is TRBV29-1 and J usage is TRBJ2-5, with TRBD1 identical over 8 bases. This CDR3 has 15 amino acids. V shed 1 base, J shed 11 bases, and the junction held 15 bases outside the gene matches. The germline CDR1 and CDR2 sequences are SQVTM and ANQGSEA. CDR3 in amino acids: CSVEGSRGPYNEQYF. In DNA, the CDR3 is TGCAGCGTTGAAGGGAGCAGGGGGCCCTACAATGAGCAGTACTTC.

This clonotype was detected only a few times. The rearrangement uses TRBV25-1 and TRBJ2-3; 7 nucleotides agree with TRBD2. V trimming: 1 base; J trimming: 5 bases; junction bases outside the gene matches: 6. The CDR3 runs to 15 residues. Germline V CDR1 and CDR2: MGHDK, SYGVNS. CDR3 sequence (DNA): TGTGCCAGCAGTGAATCGGTGATAGCGGGAGATACGCAGTATTTT. It specifies CASSESVIAGDTQYF.

This chain uses TRBV20-1 with TRBJ2-4; 7 nucleotides agree with TRBD1. Unmatched junction bases numbered 2, after V lost 3 bases and J lost 6 bases. The germline V gene has CDR1 DFQATT and CDR2 SNEGSKA (reference sequence). The CDR3 spans 12 residues. CDR3 DNA sequence: TGCAGTGCTAGCGCAGGGGGAAACATTCAGTACTTC. Protein product: CSASAGGNIQYF.

This clonotype was seen a few times. This sequence joins TRBV20-1 and TRBJ2-7, with 9 bases fitting TRBD2. CDR1 is DFQATT, CDR2 SNEGSKA, per germline (reference sequence). The CDR3 covers 15 residues. The junction had 17 bases not matched to a gene; V was cut back by 7 bases and J by 7 bases. The CDR3 nucleotides read TGCAGTGTGGGTTATAGCGGGGGCTCGTCGGAGGAGCAGTACTTC. It codes for CSVGYSGGSSEEQYF.